The next 20 T cell receptor beta chains were all read from a single sample in a study of T-cell reconstitution after alpha-beta-depleted transplantation in children (dated by TCRdb to 2015 to 2016). In light of the paper, this sample's treatment or condition label describes: allogeneic hematopoietic cell transplantation with graft depleted of TCRalphabeta T cells and CD19 B cells. Preparation of the library involved PCR. The sequencer listed for this sample is Illumina HiSeq 2500. Molecular barcoding was employed in the preparation of TCR libraries, with unique molecular identifiers being used to normalize TCRbeta repertoire quantification. The public reads were reanalyzed by TCRdb: fastp trimming at Q25, MiXCR alignment, in-frame beta chains only. CDR3 protein sequences are deduplicated, and each keeps its most common genes and DNA. For this sample there are 90,000 to 100,000 distinct CDR3 sequences; less than 25% appear just once. The biggest ten clones account for about 21% of the sample.

This specimen was PBMCs, taken before TCRalphabeta/CD19-depleted stem cell transplant. All receptors derive from a boy between 2 and 10 years old with acute lymphoblastic leukemia, due to receive a stem cell transplant.

The chain employs TRBV11-1 and TRBJ2-7; D possibly corresponds to TRBD1 (7 bases). This CDR3 region has 14 residues. With 2 bases removed from V and 7 bases from J, the gap between germline ends came to 15 bases. Germline V CDR1 and CDR2: SGHAT, FQDESV (reference sequence). The CDR3 region is CASSLTRDSQEQYF. The CDR3 DNA is TGTGCCAGCAGCTTAACGCGGGACAGCCAGGAGCAGTACTTC.

This chain links TRBV7-2 with TRBJ2-7; 7 bases match TRBD1. This CDR3 contains 15 residues. J lost 2 bases, V lost 0 bases, and 4 bases had no gene match. Germline loops: CDR1 SGHTA, CDR2 FQGNSA. CDR3 region: CASSLAGGAAYEQYF. CDR3 nucleotides: TGTGCCAGCAGCTTAGCAGGGGGCGCCGCCTACGAGCAGTACTTC.

This clonotype was found a few times. The rearrangement joins TRBV3-1 to TRBJ2-7; D gene uncertain. Germline lookup yields CDR1 LGHDT and CDR2 YNNKEL (reference sequence). This CDR3 comprises 15 residues. Deletions cut 5 bases from V and 4 bases from J, with 18 bases between. The CDR3 sequence: CASSNPAESIYEQYF. In DNA, the CDR3 is TGTGCCAGCAGCAACCCGGCGGAGAGCATTTACGAGCAGTACTTC.

This clonotype was picked up a small number of times. This chain's CDR3 is CSAPGLADNEQFF. The CDR3, as DNA: TGCAGTGCTCCGGGACTAGCGGACAATGAGCAGTTCTTC. This sequence joins TRBV20-1 and TRBJ2-1, with 11 bases fitting TRBD2. The CDR3 sequence is 13 residues long. Germline V CDR1 and CDR2: DFQATT, SNEGSKA (reference sequence). The trim removed 5 bases at V and 5 bases at J, leaving 2 bases unmatched.

This rearrangement joins TRBV5-6 to TRBJ2-3; D may correspond to TRBD1 or TRBD2 (5 bases each). V lost 2 bases to trimming and J lost 7 bases, with 11 bases between them. Per germline, CDR1 SGHDT and CDR2 YYEEEE. This CDR3 contains 13 residues. CDR3 in amino acids: CASSLGTVNTQYF. The DNA for the CDR3 is TGTGCCAGCAGCTTAGGGACGGTTAATACGCAGTATTTT.

This clonotype was picked up a small number of times. V gene TRBV7-2 combines with J gene TRBJ2-2; D is undetermined. Trimming shortened V by 1 base and J by 3 bases, and 9 bases separated the two germline ends. The length of the CDR3 is 15 residues. Germline CDR1 and CDR2: SGHTA and FQGNSA. Written as DNA, the CDR3 is TGTGCCAGCAGCTTAGTCGTAGGACACACCGGGGAGCTGTTTTTT. This encodes CASSLVVGHTGELFF.

This rearrangement joins TRBV7-9 to TRBJ1-2, with TRBD1 matching 7 bases. V lost 5 bases, J lost 8 bases, and 5 bases stayed unmatched. This CDR3 is built from 12 residues. Germline V lookup: CDR1 SEHNR, CDR2 FQNEAQ (reference sequence). The CDR3 loop reads CASSPAGGGYTF. The CDR3 region has the DNA TGTGCCAGCAGCCCGGCAGGGGGAGGCTACACCTTC.

Ten or more counts support this clonotype. The chain is built from TRBV10-3 and TRBJ2-2; 11 positions match TRBD1. V trimming: 6 bases; J trimming: 7 bases; junction bases outside the gene matches: 7. The CDR3 covers 15 residues. Per the germline V gene, CDR1 is ENHRY and CDR2 is SYGVKD. The CDR3 reads CAIRDGQGAVGELFF. The CDR3 nucleotides read TGTGCCATCAGAGACGGACAGGGGGCTGTCGGGGAGCTGTTTTTT.

The V gene is TRBV28, the J gene TRBJ2-6, with a tentative D call TRBD1 (5 bases). This CDR3 has 14 amino acids. Germline V lookup: CDR1 MDHEN, CDR2 SYDVKM. Trimming took off 11 bases at V and 2 bases at J, with 13 bases between the two ends. The CDR3 nucleotides read TGTGCCGCCAGGGATAGTGCTGGGGCCAACGTCCTGACTTTC. It translates to CAARDSAGANVLTF.

The chain has TRBV29-1 and TRBJ2-7, with D possibly matching TRBD1 (5 bases). Germline values: CDR1 SQVTM, CDR2 ANQGSEA. The CDR3 runs 13 residues. V lost 6 bases to trimming and J lost 4 bases, with 16 bases between them. The CDR3 DNA reads as TGCAGCGTCTCCAGGGCTCGAGGTTACGAGCAGTACTTC. Its protein is CSVSRARGYEQYF.

The rearrangement joins TRBV29-1 to TRBJ1-2; D remains unclear. The CDR3 consists of 11 residues. V lost 4 bases, J lost 6 bases, and 9 bases lay in between. The germline CDR1 and CDR2 sequences are SQVTM and ANQGSEA. CDR3 bases: TGCAGCGTTGGGGTAACGGATGGCTACACCTTC. Translated: CSVGVTDGYTF.

This chain connects TRBV29-1 to TRBJ2-4; D unclear. CDR3 size: 13 residues. In germline, CDR1 is SQVTM, CDR2 ANQGSEA. Trimming left V 7 bases short and J 7 bases short, with 17 bases between. CDR3 amino acids: CSAKTLLGNIQYF. The CDR3 coding sequence is TGCAGCGCAAAGACCCTGCTGGGGAACATTCAGTACTTC.

This chain joins TRBV12-3 or TRBV12-4 and TRBJ1-2, with D unclear. With 1 base removed from V and 5 bases from J, the gap between germline ends came to 8 bases. The CDR3 runs to 13 residues. The CDR3 DNA is TGTGCCAGCAGTTTAGACAGAACTTATGGCTACACCTTC. Protein sequence: CASSLDRTYGYTF.

The chain combines TRBV20-1 with TRBJ2-7, with 8 bases matching TRBD1. The CDR3 contains 14 residues. The V gene end was trimmed by 5 bases and the J gene end by 0 bases; junction bases not matched to a gene: 6. CDR1 is DFQATT, CDR2 SNEGSKA, per germline (reference sequence). CDR3: CSAPRGPISYEQYF. DNA for the CDR3: TGCAGTGCTCCCAGGGGGCCCATCTCCTACGAGCAGTACTTC.

The chain joins TRBV27 to TRBJ1-2; D is unresolved. V was cut by 5 bases and J by 2 bases, with 15 bases left in between. Germline V gives CDR1 MNHEY, CDR2 SMNVEV (reference sequence). CDR3 length: 15 residues. The CDR3 loop reads CASSPLPPWNYGYTF. For the CDR3, the DNA is TGTGCCAGCAGTCCCCTACCCCCGTGGAACTATGGCTACACCTTC.

This chain joins TRBV5-1 and TRBJ2-3; the D is unclear. The germline V gene has CDR1 SGHRS and CDR2 YFSETQ. The CDR3 is 14 residues long. Deletions cut 4 bases from V and 4 bases from J, with 13 bases between. CDR3 in amino acids: CASSKDQSPDTQYF. Here the CDR3 DNA reads TGCGCCAGCAGCAAGGACCAATCGCCAGATACGCAGTATTTT. The variable domain in full, completed from reference TRBV5-1 and TRBJ2-3, reads KAGVTQTPRYLIKTRGQQVTLSCSPISGHRSVSWYQQTPGQGLQFLFEYFSETQRNKGNFPGRFSGRQFSNSRSEMNVSTLELGDSALYLCASSKDQSPDTQYFGPGTRLTVL.

The CDR3 DNA sequence: TGCAGTGCTAGAGATAGAGGGCCCGGTGGCTACACCTTC. Encoded protein: CSARDRGPGGYTF. The genes are TRBV20-1 and TRBJ1-2; no definite D call. This CDR3 region has 13 residues. Germline values: CDR1 DFQATT, CDR2 SNEGSKA (reference sequence). Trimming cost V 0 bases and J 7 bases, with 12 bases left between them.

The V and J genes are TRBV21-1 and TRBJ2-3; the D call in the table, TRBD2, was not verified against the DNA. TRBV21-1 is a recognized pseudogene. This CDR3 spans 15 amino acids. CDR3 DNA: TGTGCCAGCAGTAGCGGAGGGCCGCCCACAGATACGCAGTATTTT. This sequence encodes CASSSGGPPTDTQYF.

This clonotype was recorded only once. This chain links TRBV10-3 with TRBJ2-2; a possible D gene is TRBD2 (5 bases). The CDR3 is 14 residues long. From germline, CDR1 is ENHRY and CDR2 SYGVKD. V gave up 3 bases and J gave up 1 base, with 6 bases separating them. CDR3 loop: CAISEGGNTGELFF. CDR3 coding DNA: TGTGCCATCAGTGAAGGAGGGAACACCGGGGAGCTGTTTTTT.

CDR3 protein: CATFSGESSYEQYF. The CDR3, as DNA: TGTGCCACCTTCAGCGGGGAGAGCTCCTACGAGCAGTACTTC. The chain combines TRBV28 with TRBJ2-7, with 7 nucleotides matching TRBD2. CDR1 is MDHEN and CDR2 is SYDVKM in the germline V gene. V lost 10 bases to trimming and J lost 0 bases; unmatched junction nucleotides: 9. This CDR3 is built from 14 residues.